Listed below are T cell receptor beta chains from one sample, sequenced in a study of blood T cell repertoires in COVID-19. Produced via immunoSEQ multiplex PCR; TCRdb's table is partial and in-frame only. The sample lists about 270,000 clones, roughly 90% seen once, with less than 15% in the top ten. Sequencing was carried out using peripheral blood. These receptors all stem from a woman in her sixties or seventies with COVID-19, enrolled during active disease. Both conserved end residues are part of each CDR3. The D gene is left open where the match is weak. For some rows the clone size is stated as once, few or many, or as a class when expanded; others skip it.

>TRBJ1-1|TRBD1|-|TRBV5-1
TGCGCCAGCGACACAGGGGACCAGGGCACTGAAGCTTTCTTT
CASDTGDQGTEAFF
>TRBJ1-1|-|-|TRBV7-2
TGTGCCAGCACCTTCCTGGGGCAATTGAACACTGAAGCTTTCTTT
CASTFLGQLNTEAFF
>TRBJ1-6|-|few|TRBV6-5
TGTGCCAGCAGCGCGGGCCCGTATAATTCACCCCTCCACTTT
CASSAGPYNSPLHF
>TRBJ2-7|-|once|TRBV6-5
TGTGCCAGCCAGTATGGACAGTCCTACGAGCAGTACTTC
CASQYGQSYEQYF
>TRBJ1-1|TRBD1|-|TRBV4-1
TGCGCCAGCAGGCAGGATCAGGGGGCGCATTCTTTCTTT
CASRQDQGAHSFF
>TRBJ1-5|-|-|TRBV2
TGTGCCAGCAGTGAAGGCGCGGGCCCTCGGTGGCCCCAGCATTTT
CASSEGAGPRWPQHF
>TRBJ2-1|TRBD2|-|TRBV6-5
TGTGCCAGCAGCCCCTCAGCGGGGGGGCGGGAGTTCTTC
CASSPSAGGREFF
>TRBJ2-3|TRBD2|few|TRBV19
TGTGCCAGTAGTATGGGTACTAGCGGGGGGTGGACAGATACGCAGTATTTT
CASSMGTSGGWTDTQYF
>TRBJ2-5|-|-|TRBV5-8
TGTGCCAGCGGGGGGGGCGGGTCCACGGAGACCCAGTACTTC
CASGGGGSTETQYF
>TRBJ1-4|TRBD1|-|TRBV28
TGTGCCAGCAGTTGGACAGGCATCAATGAAAAACTGTTTTTT
CASSWTGINEKLFF
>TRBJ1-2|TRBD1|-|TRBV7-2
TGTGCCAGCAGCTTAGGTCCAGGGGGCAACTATGGCTACACCTTC
CASSLGPGGNYGYTF
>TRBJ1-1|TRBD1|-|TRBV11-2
TGTGCCAGCAGCCCCGGACAGGGCTGGGTCACTGAAGCTTTCTTT
CASSPGQGWVTEAFF
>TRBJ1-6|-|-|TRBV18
TGTGCCAGCTCACCGAATAGACTCTATAATTCACCCCTCCACTTT
CASSPNRLYNSPLHF
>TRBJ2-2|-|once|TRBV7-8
TGTGCCAGCAGCTTAACCGCTAGTGTGAACACCGGGGAGCTGTTTTTT
CASSLTASVNTGELFF
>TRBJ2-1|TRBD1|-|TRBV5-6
TGTGCCAGCAGCAGAAAGGACAGGGACTCCTACAATGAGCAGTTCTTC
CASSRKDRDSYNEQFF
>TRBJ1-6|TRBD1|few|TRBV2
TGTGCCAGCAGGGGACAGGATAATTCACCCCTCCACTTT
CASRGQDNSPLHF
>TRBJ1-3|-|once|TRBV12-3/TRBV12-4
TGTGCCAGCAGCCCCTCTCCTGGAAACACCATATATTTT
CASSPSPGNTIYF
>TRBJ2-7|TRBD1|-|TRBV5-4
TGTGCCAGCAGCTCTAAACAGGGGGCCTCCTACGAGCAGTACTTC
CASSSKQGASYEQYF
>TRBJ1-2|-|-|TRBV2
TGTGCCAGCAGTGAGGAGGGCTATGGCTACACCTTC
CASSEEGYGYTF
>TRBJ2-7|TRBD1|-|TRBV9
TGTGCCAGCAGCGTCGGGACAGGGGGTTTGTACGAGCAGTACTTC
CASSVGTGGLYEQYF
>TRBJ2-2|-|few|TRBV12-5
TGTGCTAGTCGCTCGGGGGTGAGGACCGGGGAGCTGTTTTTT
CASRSGVRTGELFF
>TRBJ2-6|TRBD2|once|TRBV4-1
TGCGCCAGCAGCCAAGGCTGGCTAGCGGCCGTCTCTGGGGCCAACGTCCTGACTTTC
CASSQGWLAAVSGANVLTF
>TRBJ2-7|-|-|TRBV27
TGTGCCAGCAGACCCTCAGGGTATCCCTACGAGCAGTACTTC
CASRPSGYPYEQYF
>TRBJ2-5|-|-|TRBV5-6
TGTGCCAGCAGCCTGGGGGGCCCCGAGACCCAGTACTTC
CASSLGGPETQYF
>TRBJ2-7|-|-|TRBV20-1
TGCAGTGCGAGACAGGTCTACGAGCAGTACTTC
CSARQVYEQYF
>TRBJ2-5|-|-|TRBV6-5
TGTGCCAGCAGTTACTCGGGCGGGGCCCCCGGGGAGACCCAGTACTTC
CASSYSGGAPGETQYF
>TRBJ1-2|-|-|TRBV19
TGTGCCAGTAACCTGGGCAGATCTAACTATGGCTACACCTTC
CASNLGRSNYGYTF
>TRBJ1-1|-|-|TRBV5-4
TGTGCCAGCAGCTTATCTAGGGGCCCTAACACTGAAGCTTTCTTT
CASSLSRGPNTEAFF
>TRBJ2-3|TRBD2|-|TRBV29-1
TGCAGCGTTGCCCGGACTAGCGGGCCCACAGATACGCAGTATTTT
CSVARTSGPTDTQYF
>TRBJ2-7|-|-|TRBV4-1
TGCGCCAGCAGCCAAGGTCAGGGCAGCGAGCAGTACTTC
CASSQGQGSEQYF
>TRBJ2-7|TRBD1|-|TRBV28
TGTGCCAGCAGGGGACCGGGACAGGGGACCTACGAGCAGTACTTC
CASRGPGQGTYEQYF
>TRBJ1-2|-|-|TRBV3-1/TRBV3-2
TGTGCCAGCAGCCCCCACGGCAGGGAGGACTATGGCTACACCTTC
CASSPHGREDYGYTF
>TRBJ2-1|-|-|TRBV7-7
TGTGCCAGCAGCCCCAGGACATCTAGCTCCTACAATGAGCAGTTCTTC
CASSPRTSSSYNEQFF
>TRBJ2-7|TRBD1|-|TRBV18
TGTGCCAGCTCAGACGGGACAGTCCTAAGGTCGCAGTACTTC
CASSDGTVLRSQYF
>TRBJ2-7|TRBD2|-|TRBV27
TGTGCCAGCAGTTCCCGACTAGCGGGGAATTCCGAGCAGTACTTC
CASSSRLAGNSEQYF
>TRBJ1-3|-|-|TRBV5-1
TGCGCCAGCAGCTTGGATCAGGGAAGGGGAAACACCATATATTTT
CASSLDQGRGNTIYF
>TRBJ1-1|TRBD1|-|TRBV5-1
TGCGCCAGCAGCATCGGGACAGGGACTATGAACACTGAAGCTTTCTTT
CASSIGTGTMNTEAFF
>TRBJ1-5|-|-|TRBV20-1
TGCAGTGCTAGTCAAGGCGGCAGAGGCTTTACCTTAGACAATCAGCCCCAGCATTTT
CSASQGGRGFTLDNQPQHF
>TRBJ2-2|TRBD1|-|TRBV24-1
TGTGCCACCAGTGATTCCCTAGGGGGACAGAGGAACACCGGGGAGCTGTTTTTT
CATSDSLGGQRNTGELFF
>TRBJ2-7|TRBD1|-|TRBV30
TGTGCCTTGCGGAGACAGGGTAGGAGCGAGCAGTACTTC
CALRRQGRSEQYF